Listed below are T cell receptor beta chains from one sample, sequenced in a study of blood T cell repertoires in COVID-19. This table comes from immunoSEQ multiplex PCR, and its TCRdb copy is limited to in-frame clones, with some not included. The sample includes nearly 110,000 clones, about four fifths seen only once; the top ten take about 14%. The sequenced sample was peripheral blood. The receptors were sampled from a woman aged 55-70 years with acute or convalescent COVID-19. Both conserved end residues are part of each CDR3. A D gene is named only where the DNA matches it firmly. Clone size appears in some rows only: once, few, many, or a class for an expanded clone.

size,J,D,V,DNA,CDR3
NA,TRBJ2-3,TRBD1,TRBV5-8,TGTGCCACAGAACCAGGGGGAACAGATACGCAGTATTTT,CATEPGGTDTQYF
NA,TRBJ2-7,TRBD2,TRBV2,TGTGCCAGCAGTGAAGCGCGGGGGGGCTCCGGTCAGCCCGAGCAGTACTTC,CASSEARGGSGQPEQYF
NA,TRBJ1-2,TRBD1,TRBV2,TGTGCCAGCAGTGAAGGTGCAGGGGGTTACTATGGCTACACCTTC,CASSEGAGGYYGYTF
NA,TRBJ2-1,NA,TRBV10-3,TGTGCCATCAGTGAGTCGGGAGGCAGCGGATCCTACAATGAGCAGTTCTTC,CAISESGGSGSYNEQFF
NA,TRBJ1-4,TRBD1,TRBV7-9,TGTGCCAGCAGCAATGACAGGGGGCGGACTTATGAAAAACTGTTTTTT,CASSNDRGRTYEKLFF
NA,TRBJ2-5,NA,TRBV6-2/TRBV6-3,TGTGCCAGCAGTTACCCCGAGGCGACCCAGTACTTC,CASSYPEATQYF
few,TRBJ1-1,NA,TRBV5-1,TGCGCCAGCAGCTTGCCCGGGGGGGACACTGAAGCTTTCTTT,CASSLPGGDTEAFF
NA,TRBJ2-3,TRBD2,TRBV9,TGTGCCAGCAGCAAAGGAGGGACTAGCCCAGATACGCAGTATTTT,CASSKGGTSPDTQYF
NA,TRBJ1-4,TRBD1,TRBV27,TGTGCCAGCAGTTCGGGACAGGGTTCCTGGGAAAAACTGTTTTTT,CASSSGQGSWEKLFF
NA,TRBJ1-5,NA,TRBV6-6,TGTGCCAGCAGTAGAGGTCAGGGGAAGTTTAATCAGCCCCAGCATTTT,CASSRGQGKFNQPQHF
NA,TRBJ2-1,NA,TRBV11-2,TGTGCCAGCAGCTTCTTCCATGAGCAGTTCTTC,CASSFFHEQFF
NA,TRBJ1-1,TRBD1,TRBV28,TGTGCCAGCAGTTGGGGACAGGGAAGGAACACTGAAGCTTTCTTT,CASSWGQGRNTEAFF
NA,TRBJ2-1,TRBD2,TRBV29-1,TGCAGCGCCTCCAGGACTAGCGGGGGGCCAAACAATGAGCAGTTCTTC,CSASRTSGGPNNEQFF
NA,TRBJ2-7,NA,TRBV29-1,TGCAGCGTGGGTAGGGGCGAGGACGAGCAGTACTTC,CSVGRGEDEQYF
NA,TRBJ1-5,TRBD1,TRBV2,TGTGCCAGCAGTGGGACAGGGGACCAGCCCCAGCATTTT,CASSGTGDQPQHF
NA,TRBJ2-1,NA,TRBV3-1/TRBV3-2,TGTGCCAGCAGCCTTTGGGGTTCGGAGGGGGCCGAGCAGTTCTTC,CASSLWGSEGAEQFF
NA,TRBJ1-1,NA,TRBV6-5,TGTGCCAGCAGAGCCGAACGGGAGGGGGTAGCTTTCTTT,CASRAEREGVAFF
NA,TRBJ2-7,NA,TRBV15,TGTGCCACCAGCAGAGACCACGAGAGCTCCTACGAGCAGTACTTC,CATSRDHESSYEQYF
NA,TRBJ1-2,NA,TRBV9,TGTGCCAGCAGCCCAAGACAGATACTCACTAACTATGGCTACACCTTC,CASSPRQILTNYGYTF
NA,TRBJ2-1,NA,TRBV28,TGTGCCAGCACAAGGCGGGATCTGTTTGGTGAGCAGTTCTTC,CASTRRDLFGEQFF
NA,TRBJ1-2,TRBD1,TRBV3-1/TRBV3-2,TGTGCCAGCAGCCAAGATCTAACAGGGGGCTCTGGCTACACCTTC,CASSQDLTGGSGYTF
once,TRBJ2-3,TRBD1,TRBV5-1,TGCGCCAGCAGCCCGGGTATAGGACAGGGAAGAGGAGATACGCAGTATTTT,CASSPGIGQGRGDTQYF
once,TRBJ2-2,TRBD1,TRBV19,TGTGCCAGCCGGGACAGGGCCCCCGGGGAGCTGTTTTTT,CASRDRAPGELFF
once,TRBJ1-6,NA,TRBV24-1,TGTGCCACCAGTGGTAACAGGGTGGCGGATTCACCCCTCCACTTT,CATSGNRVADSPLHF
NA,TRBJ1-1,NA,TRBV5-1,TGCGCCAGCAGCTTAGGTAACAGCGGTGGGACTGAAGCTTTCTTT,CASSLGNSGGTEAFF
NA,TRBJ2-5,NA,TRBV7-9,TGTGCCAGCAGCTTAGAAGTTGAGAGAGAGACCCAGTACTTC,CASSLEVERETQYF
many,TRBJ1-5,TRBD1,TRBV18,TGTGCCAGCTCAAGTAGGACAGGGCTCACTCAGCCCCAGCATTTT,CASSSRTGLTQPQHF
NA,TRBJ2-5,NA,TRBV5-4,TGTGCCAGCAGCTTCGGTAAGGGGTCGGAGAAAGAGACCCAGTACTTC,CASSFGKGSEKETQYF
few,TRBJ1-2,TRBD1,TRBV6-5,TGTGCCAGCAGTTCGGACAGGGGGATCACTGGCTACACCTTC,CASSSDRGITGYTF
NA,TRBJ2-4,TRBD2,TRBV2,TGTGCCAGCAGTGAAGCGGCCGGGACTAGCTTAGCCAAAAACATTCAGTACTTC,CASSEAAGTSLAKNIQYF
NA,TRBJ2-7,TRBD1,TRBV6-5,TGTGCCAGCAGCCGGGACAGGGAATATGAGCAGTACTTC,CASSRDREYEQYF
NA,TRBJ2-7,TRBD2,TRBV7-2,TGTGCCAGCAGCGCCGCAGCGGGAGGCCTCTACGAGCAGTACTTC,CASSAAAGGLYEQYF
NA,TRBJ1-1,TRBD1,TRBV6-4,TGTGCCAGCAGTGTACTGGGACAGGGGAACACTGAAGCTTTCTTT,CASSVLGQGNTEAFF
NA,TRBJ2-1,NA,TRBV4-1,TGCGCCAGCAGCCAAGATAATGCAGGTTTATACAATGAGCAGTTCTTC,CASSQDNAGLYNEQFF
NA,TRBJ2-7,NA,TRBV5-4,TGTGCCAGCAAGCTCCCATCCACGGGCGGGTTCTCCTACGAGCAGTACTTC,CASKLPSTGGFSYEQYF
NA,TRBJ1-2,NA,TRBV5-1,TGCGCCAGCAGCTTGGTAAACTATGGCTACACCTTC,CASSLVNYGYTF
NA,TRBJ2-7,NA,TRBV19,TGTGCCAGTAGTGTAGATACAGGGTCCTACGAGCAGTACTTC,CASSVDTGSYEQYF
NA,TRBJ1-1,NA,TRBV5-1,TGCGCCAGCAACGACCACTCGGGGAACATTGAAGCTTTCTTT,CASNDHSGNIEAFF
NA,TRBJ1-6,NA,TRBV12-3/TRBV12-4,TGTGCCAGCAGTACCCAAGGAAGGGGTCTCCACTTT,CASSTQGRGLHF
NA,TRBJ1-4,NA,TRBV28,TGTGCCAGCAGTCCTCCGGGGGGGATGAGGCAAAAACTGTTTTTT,CASSPPGGMRQKLFF
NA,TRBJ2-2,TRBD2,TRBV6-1,TGTGCCAGCAGTGAAGGCGGGGGGTGGTACACCGGGGAGCTGTTTTTT,CASSEGGGWYTGELFF
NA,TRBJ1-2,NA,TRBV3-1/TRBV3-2,TGTGCCAGCAGCCGACGAGCGGGGCCGGTGGGCTATGGCTACACCTTC,CASSRRAGPVGYGYTF
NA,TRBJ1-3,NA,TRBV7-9,TGTGCCAGCAGCCCTTCGGAGGGCTCTGGAAACACCATATATTTT,CASSPSEGSGNTIYF
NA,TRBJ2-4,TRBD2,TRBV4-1,TGCGCCAGCAGCCCTCTACTCGTGACTAGCGACATTCAGTACTTC,CASSPLLVTSDIQYF
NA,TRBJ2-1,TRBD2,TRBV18,TGTGCCAGCTCACCTACCCGGGAGGGTTACAATGAGCAGTTCTTC,CASSPTREGYNEQFF
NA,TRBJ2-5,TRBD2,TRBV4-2,TGTGCCAGCAGCCTTGGCCTAGCGGGGGTGGAGACCCAGTACTTC,CASSLGLAGVETQYF
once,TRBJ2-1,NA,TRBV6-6,TGTGCCAGCAGTTATTACGGGGAAAACAATGAGCAGTTCTTC,CASSYYGENNEQFF
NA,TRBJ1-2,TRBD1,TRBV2,TGTGCCAGCACAAAGGGGGCGGCTAGGAACTATGGCTACACCTTC,CASTKGAARNYGYTF
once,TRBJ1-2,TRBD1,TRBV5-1,TGCGCCAGCAGCGCGGGACAGGGGGCATTCGCATATGGCTACACCTTC,CASSAGQGAFAYGYTF
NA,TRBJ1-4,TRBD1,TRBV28,TGTGCCAGCAGAAGCAACGACAGGGGCTCTAATGAAAAACTGTTTTTT,CASRSNDRGSNEKLFF